This TCR beta chain derives from a study of CD8 T cells in ankylosing spondylitis. Regarding the study as a whole: The clones that were linked to disease were reported to be significantly enriched in matched synovial fluid samples from ankylosing spondylitis patients. A motif in TCR beta, a set of several highly homologous variants, appeared characteristic of ankylosing spondylitis blood. Previous work reported some of these motif variants in the synovial fluid and blood of reactive arthritis.

By quantitative 5'-RACE with molecular barcodes, the TCR beta libraries were made. TCRdb analysed the 5' RACE reads with MiXCR anew, one entry per CDR3 protein. This table holds 200,000 to 300,000 distinct CDR3 sequences, over 9.5% found once. Turning to this clonotype: The target antigen is unknown.

CDR1 is KGHSH, CDR2 LQKENI, per germline. V shed 6 bases, J shed 7 bases, and the junction held 15 bases outside the gene matches. The CDR3 has 17 amino acids. The chain carries TRBV18 and TRBJ1-4, with 9 bases identical to TRBD1. This TCR came from a male donor with ankylosing spondylitis or in good health (not recorded which). The sequencing sample was made of blood, either unsorted or a sorted T cell fraction (not recorded which). The CDR3 region has the DNA TGTGCCAGCTCTCGTCCGTCCGGGACAGGGAAGGGTGAAAAACTGTTTTTT. Translating gives CASSRPSGTGKGEKLFF. The full variable domain, rest sourced from reference TRBV18 and TRBJ1-4, is NAGVMQNPRHLVRRRGQEARLRCSPMKGHSHVYWYRQLPEEGLKFMVYLQKENIIDESGMPKERFSAEFPKEGPSILRIQQVVRGDSAAYFCASSRPSGTGKGEKLFFGSGTQLSVL.